The 4 T cell receptor beta chains below all came from one sample that was sequenced in a study of breast tumors, draining lymph nodes, adjacent tissues. Breast cancer patients provided tissue from their axillary draining lymph nodes. TCRdb analysed the multiplex PCR reads with MiXCR anew, one entry per CDR3 protein. The sample holds approximately 230,000 distinct CDR3 sequences, roughly a third seen once. Sequencing used axillary lymph node tissue. Every receptor here comes from a female donor with breast cancer. Some clones in this sample may be carry-over from other donors' samples.

This clonotype was seen many times. This rearrangement joins TRBV2 to TRBJ1-2, with 8 bases lining up with TRBD1. Germline lookup yields CDR1 SNHLY and CDR2 FYNNEI. The CDR3 is made up of 14 amino acids. The V gene end was trimmed by 4 bases and the J gene end by 7 bases; junction bases not matched to a gene: 8. CDR3 amino acids: CASSVPRGRGGYTF. The CDR3 DNA is TGTGCCAGCAGTGTCCCCAGGGGGCGAGGTGGCTACACCTTC. The whole variable domain, filled in from reference TRBV2 and TRBJ1-2, reads EPEVTQTPSHQVTQMGQEVILRCVPISNHLYFYWYRQILGQKVEFLVSFYNNEISEKSEIFDDQFSVERPDGSNFTLKIRSTKLEDSAMYFCASSVPRGRGGYTFGSGTRLTVV.

The chain has TRBV19 and TRBJ1-6; the D is unclear. The CDR3 sequence is 14 residues long. The ends were cut back, 0 bases at V and 6 bases at J, with 6 bases in the middle. CDR1 and CDR2 (germline): LNHDA, SQIVND (reference sequence). This CDR3 reads CASSIEGPNSPLHF. For the CDR3, the DNA is TGTGCCAGTAGTATAGAAGGGCCTAATTCACCCCTCCACTTT.

This clonotype has just a few counts. The chain recombines TRBV7-6 with TRBJ2-1; the D gene is possibly TRBD1 (6 bases). Germline-derived CDR1 and CDR2 are SGHVS and FNYEAQ. This CDR3 is built from 15 residues. Trimming removed 5 bases at V and 2 bases at J, with 13 bases between. The CDR3 reads CASSPIRDTYNEQFF. The CDR3 region has the DNA TGTGCCAGCAGCCCAATTAGGGACACCTACAATGAGCAGTTCTTC.

This clonotype was picked up many times. This chain joins TRBV7-6 and TRBJ2-1; 8 bases align to TRBD2. After removal of 1 base from V and 7 bases from J, the junction contained 9 bases not matched to a gene. Germline CDR1 is SGHVS and CDR2 is FNYEAQ. The CDR3 is 16 amino acids. The CDR3 DNA reads as TGTGCCAGCAGCTTAGTCATCTCCGGGGGGGCGAATGAGCAGTTCTTC. Protein product: CASSLVISGGANEQFF.